This paragraph reports one T cell receptor beta chain. It has no known antigen specificity. No clone much larger than this one lies a single base away; base qualities are absent. This sample was included in a study of blood T cell repertoires in COVID-19 (dated by TCRdb to the early 2020s). Turning to the overall study: Samples covering the acute and convalescent phases of COVID-19 were provided by collaborators in the United States, Italy and Spain. The samples were drawn from the first 160 participants of the ongoing ImmuneRACE study and from 950 to 1,500 subjects provided by 6 global collaborators. Where HLA class I and class II types were available, the types were taken from metadata supplied by the sample provider, not from assay-based typing. The dataset comprised deeply sampled blood TCRbeta repertoires from subjects exposed to, actively infected with, or recovered from COVID-19. The repertoires were released in a freely available public database intended as a resource for research on the immune response to SARS-CoV-2. The sample metadata nearly always contained a de-identified subject ID, COVID-19 status, age in years and sex. The material from the prospective study consisted of cDNA or gDNA derived from T cells, B-cell-depleted T cells, or PBMCs.

Between the V and J ends, shortened by 5 bases and 9 bases respectively, the junction contains 13 bases. For CDR1 and CDR2, the germline V gene lists MNHEY and SVGEGT. Spanning cysteine to phenylalanine, the CDR3 consists of 12 amino acids. Just CDR3 DNA is preserved here, 36 bases in frame from base 1. On the study overall, not on this receptor specifically: The quantity of clinical and demographic metadata differed by source and by participant and was supplied without curation.

In the prospective study, participants were roughly 18 to 89 years old, resided in about two dozen geographic areas of the United States, and were enrolled through a virtual design. To assign participants to cohorts, the prospective study relied on clinical history that participants themselves reported in a screening survey and a study questionnaire. Exposed participants had been in contact with someone with a PCR-confirmed or clinician-diagnosed COVID-19 case within 2 weeks of study entry. Mobile phlebotomists in the prospective study collected whole blood, serum and a nasopharyngeal or oropharyngeal swab from every participant. Prospective study participants could optionally give additional blood draws and questionnaires over an approximately 2-month period. Before DNA extraction, blood samples from the prospective study were shipped at room temperature or frozen. TCRbeta CDR3 regions were amplified from genomic DNA using the immunoSEQ Assay, a bias-controlled multiplex PCR. The paper's data handling went like this. Nucleated cell counts per sample were estimated from amplification of reference gene primers within the assay. Sequence reads were collapsed and filtered to measure the absolute abundance of every unique TCRbeta CDR3 rearrangement. For each sample, productive Simpson clonality was calculated as the square root of Simpson's diversity index over productive rearrangements. In TCRdb, the immuneACCESS table is reduced to in-frame sequences with V and J assigned. These tables do not hold every clone; where another copy was compared, an unresolved V gene accounts for under half, and the others remain unexplained. The DNA was the basis for D and trimming; V, J and clone size are from that table. Present in this sample are some 300,000 clones, 90% of which were seen just once. Clones ranked in the top ten supply 3% to 5% of the sample.

What was sequenced was PBMCs or T cells enriched from blood (not recorded which). The clonotype comes from a woman younger than 45 who had been exposed to COVID-19. The V gene is TRBV6-2 or TRBV6-3 and the J gene is TRBJ1-1; the D gene is perhaps TRBD1, from 5 matching bases. The CDR3 protein sequence reads: CASSHRGSQAFF. The base sequence is TGTGCCAGCAGTCACCGGGGGTCCCAAGCTTTCTTT.